A single sample gave rise to the 29 T cell receptor beta chains below, sequenced in a study of T cells of healthy individuals (dated by TCRdb to the late 2010s). Receptor amplification or capture employed 5' RACE. Sequencing was carried out with an Illumina MiSeq. TCRdb reworked the public reads: Q25 trimming with fastp, MiXCR clone assembly, productive beta chains retained. One record per CDR3 amino acid sequence lists the most common genes and DNA. A total of about 100,000 distinct CDR3 sequences appear in this sample, 17% of them only once. The leading ten clones occupy about 6.2% of the sample. The source is a human donor in good health.

Ten or more counts support this clonotype. CDR3 protein: CASSPEWGKNIQYF. The CDR3 DNA reads TGTGCCAGCAGCCCTGAGTGGGGCAAAAACATTCAGTACTTC. The rearrangement links TRBV4-2 to TRBJ2-4; D is ambiguous. Germline CDR1 LGHNA, CDR2 YNFKEQ. V was shortened by 4 bases and J by 3 bases, with 10 bases between the two germline ends. The length of the CDR3 is 14 residues.

A few counts support this clonotype. The CDR3 protein is CSARDLVGTETAGYTF. In DNA, the CDR3 is TGCAGTGCTAGAGATTTAGTGGGGACTGAGACGGCTGGCTACACCTTC. This chain uses TRBV20-1 with TRBJ1-2; TRBD1 might be the D (5 bases). In germline, CDR1 is DFQATT, CDR2 SNEGSKA (reference sequence). CDR3 length equals 16 residues. Trimming shortened V by 0 bases and J by 7 bases, and 21 bases separated the two germline ends.

The gene calls are TRBV5-1 and TRBJ2-7; the match to TRBD2 covers 8 bases. Germline lookup yields CDR1 SGHRS and CDR2 YFSETQ. V lost 2 bases, J lost 0 bases, and 4 bases stayed unmatched. The CDR3 is made up of 15 amino acids. CDR3 in amino acids: CASSLSGRSSYEQYF. The DNA of the CDR3 is TGCGCCAGCAGCTTAAGCGGGAGAAGCTCCTACGAGCAGTACTTC. Based on the CDR3 plus reference TRBV5-1 and TRBJ2-7, the full variable domain is KAGVTQTPRYLIKTRGQQVTLSCSPISGHRSVSWYQQTPGQGLQFLFEYFSETQRNKGNFPGRFSGRQFSNSRSEMNVSTLELGDSALYLCASSLSGRSSYEQYFGPGTRLTVT.

The chain recombines TRBV27 with TRBJ1-6; D gene unclear. Germline values: CDR1 MNHEY, CDR2 SMNVEV (reference sequence). The CDR3 totals 14 residues. Trimming took 5 bases from V and 9 from J, leaving 14 bases between them. This CDR3 is CASSPGGSASPLHF. CDR3 DNA sequence: TGTGCCAGCAGTCCCGGAGGGTCAGCTTCACCCCTCCACTTT.

This clonotype showed up many times. The V call is TRBV20-1, the J call TRBJ1-4; TRBD1 is a possible D gene (5 bases). This CDR3 contains 16 residues. V was pared by 5 bases and J by 0 bases, with 16 bases between. Germline V lookup: CDR1 DFQATT, CDR2 SNEGSKA (reference sequence). CDR3 sequence (DNA): TGCAGTGCTGATGGGGCCAGGGAGCCAACTAATGAAAAACTGTTTTTT. Encoded protein: CSADGAREPTNEKLFF.

The chain recombines TRBV29-1 with TRBJ1-3; TRBD1 might be the D (5 bases). The CDR3 sequence is 14 residues long. Germline CDR1 reads SQVTM; CDR2 reads ANQGSEA. The V gene lost 4 bases and the J gene lost 0 bases, with 10 bases spanning the gap. CDR3 coding DNA: TGCAGCGTTGCCCAGGGTCACTCTGGAAACACCATATATTTT. Translating it yields CSVAQGHSGNTIYF.

The chain recombines TRBV2 with TRBJ2-7; TRBD1 matches 9 bases. V shed 5 bases, J shed 6 bases, and the junction held 5 bases outside the gene matches. This CDR3 spans 13 amino acids. CDR1 SNHLY and CDR2 FYNNEI come from the germline V gene. CDR3: CASSSGTGTEQYF. DNA for the CDR3: TGTGCCAGCAGTTCCGGGACAGGGACCGAGCAGTACTTC.

This clonotype turned up a few times. V is TRBV19 and J is TRBJ2-1; 8 positions match TRBD2. This CDR3 spans 17 amino acids. Losses at the gene ends were 4 bases for V and 4 bases for J; bases not matched to a gene: 12. Germline CDR1 reads LNHDA; CDR2 reads SQIVND (reference sequence). The CDR3 sequence is CASSSPRGGFLYNEQFF. The CDR3 nucleotides read TGTGCCAGTAGTAGTCCTCGGGGGGGGTTCCTATACAATGAGCAGTTCTTC.

This chain joins TRBV9 and TRBJ1-2, with unresolved D. The V gene's germline CDR1 is SGDLS and CDR2 YYNGEE. CDR3 size: 15 residues. Trimming cost V 3 bases and J 4 bases, with 16 bases left between them. CDR3 DNA: TGTGCCAGCAGCGCGGTGGGAGAGAGAGCCTATGGCTACACCTTC. This gives the protein CASSAVGERAYGYTF.

The V and J genes are TRBV20-1 and TRBJ2-1, with TRBD2 matching over 8 bases. J was trimmed by 2 bases and V by 3 bases; bases with no gene match: 9. CDR3 length: 16 amino acids. CDR1 and CDR2 from the germline V gene are DFQATT and SNEGSKA (reference sequence). The CDR3 is CSASPQREMTYNEQFF. The CDR3 DNA reads as TGCAGTGCTAGCCCCCAGCGGGAGATGACCTACAATGAGCAGTTCTTC.

The chain is built from TRBV5-1 and TRBJ2-3; D call uncertain. This CDR3 spans 15 amino acids. With 1 base removed from V and 2 bases from J, the gap between germline ends came to 11 bases. Germline CDR1 SGHRS, CDR2 YFSETQ. CDR3 residues: CASSLMHTNTDTQYF. CDR3 coding DNA: TGCGCCAGCAGCTTGATGCATACCAACACAGATACGCAGTATTTT.

The V gene is TRBV20-1, the J gene TRBJ2-2, with TRBD2 matching over 9 bases. This CDR3 contains 17 residues. After removal of 0 bases from V and 5 bases from J, the junction contained 10 bases not matched to a gene. From germline, CDR1 is DFQATT and CDR2 SNEGSKA (reference sequence). The DNA of the CDR3 is TGCAGTGCTAGAGATGTTAGCGGGGGTGCGGGGACCGGGGAGCTGTTTTTT. Encoded protein: CSARDVSGGAGTGELFF.

The chain links TRBV3-1 to TRBJ2-3; D uncertain. With 3 bases removed from V and 9 bases from J, the gap between germline ends came to 10 bases. Germline V gives CDR1 LGHDT, CDR2 YNNKEL (reference sequence). This CDR3 is 12 amino acids long. CDR3 residues: CASSQVSRTQYF. The CDR3 nucleotides are TGTGCCAGCAGCCAGGTCTCTAGGACGCAGTATTTT.

This clonotype has ten or more counts. The CDR3 DNA reads TGCGCCAGCAGCCTAGGACTAGCGCTTTACAATGAGCAGTTCTTC. This translates into CASSLGLALYNEQFF. The rearrangement joins TRBV4-1 to TRBJ2-1, with 9 bases identical to TRBD2. Germline CDR1 is MGHRA and CDR2 is YSYEKL. CDR3 length equals 15 residues. The junction had 5 bases not matched to a gene; V was cut back by 4 bases and J by 4 bases.

The gene calls are TRBV6-1 and TRBJ2-1; 8 bases are shared with TRBD1. The CDR3 consists of 12 residues. The germline gives CDR1 MNHNS, CDR2 SASEGT. V trimming: 4 bases; J trimming: 8 bases; junction bases outside the gene matches: 1. The CDR3 here is CASSATGDEQFF. CDR3 nucleotide sequence: TGTGCCAGCAGTGCGACAGGGGATGAGCAGTTCTTC.

This clonotype showed up many times. The chain uses TRBV3-1 and TRBJ1-4, with D possibly TRBD1 on 6 matching bases. Germline V gene lookup returns CDR1 LGHDT and CDR2 YNNKEL (reference sequence). Trimming shortened V by 1 base and J by 8 bases, and 14 bases separated the two germline ends. The CDR3 covers 15 residues. CDR3 residues: CASSQVWGAGEKLFF. The CDR3 bases are TGTGCCAGCAGCCAAGTGTGGGGGGCAGGGGAAAAACTGTTTTTT.

The chain links TRBV20-1 to TRBJ1-2; 8 nucleotides align to TRBD1. The CDR3 has 12 amino acids. Trimming took 6 bases from V and 4 from J; bases not matched to a gene: 4. Germline loops: CDR1 DFQATT, CDR2 SNEGSKA (reference sequence). The CDR3 sequence: CSADTGGYGYTF. The CDR3 DNA reads as TGCAGTGCCGATACAGGGGGCTATGGCTACACCTTC.

This clonotype came up a few times. The rearrangement joins TRBV7-9 to TRBJ2-2; the D gene is possibly TRBD1 (6 bases). V gave up 4 bases and J gave up 4 bases, with 19 bases separating them. This CDR3 contains 17 residues. The germline gives CDR1 SEHNR, CDR2 FQNEAQ (reference sequence). CDR3 residues: CASSSTYGRGITGELFF. The DNA for the CDR3 is TGTGCCAGCAGCTCTACTTACGGCAGGGGAATCACCGGGGAGCTGTTTTTT.

The chain recombines TRBV7-2 with TRBJ2-3, with D hard to call. The CDR3 has 12 amino acids. Germline V CDR1 and CDR2: SGHTA, FQGNSA. V gave up 5 bases and J gave up 7 bases, with 10 bases separating them. CDR3 sequence reads: CASSGERYTQYF. The CDR3 bases are TGTGCCAGCAGCGGCGAGCGATATACGCAGTATTTT.

The table lists this clonotype with a count of one. The V and J genes are TRBV20-1 and TRBJ1-1; D perhaps matches TRBD1 (5 bases). Looked up from germline, CDR1 is DFQATT and CDR2 is SNEGSKA (reference sequence). The CDR3 totals 15 residues. Trimming took 1 base from V and 5 from J, leaving 17 bases between them. The CDR3 DNA sequence: TGCAGTGCTAGAGCCCCGGGGCAGGGAGGAACTGAAGCTTTCTTT. Translation: CSARAPGQGGTEAFF.

This clonotype occurred many times. V usage is TRBV7-9 and J usage is TRBJ2-7; no clear D. Germline V gene lookup returns CDR1 SEHNR and CDR2 FQNEAQ (reference sequence). The CDR3 sequence is 13 residues long. V was shortened by 1 base and J by 6 bases, with 10 bases between the two germline ends. Here the CDR3 reads CASSLEMVPEQYF. CDR3 sequence (DNA): TGTGCCAGCAGCTTAGAAATGGTCCCCGAGCAGTACTTC.

The rearrangement joins TRBV12-3 or TRBV12-4 to TRBJ2-1, with D tentatively TRBD1 or TRBD2 (5 bases each). The length of the CDR3 is 15 residues. The V end lost 7 bases, the J end lost 1 base, and 14 bases lay between the germline ends. The CDR3 bases are TGTGCCAGCAACCAAGGGACCGTGTCCTACAATGAGCAGTTCTTC. Protein product: CASNQGTVSYNEQFF.

This clonotype has a count of ten or more. The chain employs TRBV12-3 or TRBV12-4 and TRBJ2-1; 8 bases are a match to TRBD1. J gave up 3 bases and V 5 bases, and 6 bases lay outside the gene matches. The CDR3 has 15 residues. The CDR3 sequence: CASSRDRGVYNEQFF. DNA of the CDR3: TGTGCCAGCAGTCGCGACAGGGGTGTCTACAATGAGCAGTTCTTC.

J is TRBJ2-4 and V is TRBV20-1; 8 bases match TRBD2. Germline V gene lookup returns CDR1 DFQATT and CDR2 SNEGSKA (reference sequence). This CDR3 is built from 14 residues. The junction had 8 bases not matched to a gene; V was cut back by 5 bases and J by 5 bases. The CDR3 DNA follows: TGCAGTGCTGGCAGCGGGAGCGGGGAAAACATTCAGTACTTC. This encodes CSAGSGSGENIQYF.

Ten or more counts support this clonotype. This chain connects TRBV7-2 to TRBJ2-3, with D possibly TRBD2 on 5 matching bases. The CDR3 totals 17 residues. Per germline, CDR1 SGHTA and CDR2 FQGNSA. The V and J ends lost 3 bases and 1 base respectively, with 17 bases between them. The CDR3 is CASSFSVASPRTDTQYF. As DNA, the CDR3 is TGTGCCAGCAGCTTTAGTGTTGCTAGCCCCCGCACAGATACGCAGTATTTT.

This clonotype was counted ten times or more. V and J are TRBV5-1 and TRBJ2-5, with 7 bases fitting TRBD1. Germline trimming cut 3 bases from V and 1 base from J; bases unmatched to any gene: 3. This CDR3 has 14 amino acids. CDR1 SGHRS and CDR2 YFSETQ come from the germline V gene. CDR3 residues: CASSSGQFQETQYF. DNA for the CDR3: TGCGCCAGCAGCTCGGGACAGTTCCAAGAGACCCAGTACTTC.

About this clonotype itself: The junction departs from germline at one end; a sequencing error may be responsible. The chain employs TRBV6-1 and TRBJ2-1; TRBD1 aligns across 7 bases. This CDR3 comprises 15 residues. Germline CDR1 MNHNS, CDR2 SASEGT. DNA for the CDR3: TGTGCCAGCACCCGGGAAAGGGGGCCTTACAATCAGCAGTTCTTC. Encoded protein: CASTRERGPYNQQFF.

The rearrangement links TRBV5-4 to TRBJ2-1; no reliable D call. The CDR3 runs 17 residues. Germline CDR1 reads SGHNT; CDR2 reads YYREEE (reference sequence). V was clipped by 4 bases and J by 0 bases, with 17 bases between them. In DNA form, the CDR3 reads TGTGCCAGCAGCGCCAAACTCCGGACGTTCTCCTACAATGAGCAGTTCTTC. Protein: CASSAKLRTFSYNEQFF.

This clonotype was detected only a few times. This rearrangement joins TRBV5-1 to TRBJ2-1; TRBD1 matches 7 bases. Germline loops: CDR1 SGHRS, CDR2 YFSETQ. Germline trimming cut 1 base from V and 0 bases from J; bases unmatched to any gene: 4. The CDR3 length is 16 residues. The CDR3 DNA follows: TGCGCCAGCAGCTTGACGGGACAGCCCTCCTACAATGAGCAGTTCTTC. This translates into CASSLTGQPSYNEQFF.